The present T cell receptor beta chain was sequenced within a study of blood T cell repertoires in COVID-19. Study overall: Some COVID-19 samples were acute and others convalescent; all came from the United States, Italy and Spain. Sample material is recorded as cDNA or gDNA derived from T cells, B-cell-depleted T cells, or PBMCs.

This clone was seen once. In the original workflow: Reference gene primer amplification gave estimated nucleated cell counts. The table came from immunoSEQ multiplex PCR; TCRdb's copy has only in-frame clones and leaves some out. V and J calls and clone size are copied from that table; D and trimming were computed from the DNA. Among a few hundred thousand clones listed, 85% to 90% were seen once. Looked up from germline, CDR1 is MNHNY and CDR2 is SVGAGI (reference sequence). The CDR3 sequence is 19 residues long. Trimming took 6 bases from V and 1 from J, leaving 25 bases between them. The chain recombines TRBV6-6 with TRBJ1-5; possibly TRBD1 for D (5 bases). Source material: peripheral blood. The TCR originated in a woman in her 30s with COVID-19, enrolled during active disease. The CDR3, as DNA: TGTGCCAGCAGCCGAAGGGCCTGGGACCTCAGCGGGAGCAATCAGCCCCAGCATTTT. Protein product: CASSRRAWDLSGSNQPQHF.